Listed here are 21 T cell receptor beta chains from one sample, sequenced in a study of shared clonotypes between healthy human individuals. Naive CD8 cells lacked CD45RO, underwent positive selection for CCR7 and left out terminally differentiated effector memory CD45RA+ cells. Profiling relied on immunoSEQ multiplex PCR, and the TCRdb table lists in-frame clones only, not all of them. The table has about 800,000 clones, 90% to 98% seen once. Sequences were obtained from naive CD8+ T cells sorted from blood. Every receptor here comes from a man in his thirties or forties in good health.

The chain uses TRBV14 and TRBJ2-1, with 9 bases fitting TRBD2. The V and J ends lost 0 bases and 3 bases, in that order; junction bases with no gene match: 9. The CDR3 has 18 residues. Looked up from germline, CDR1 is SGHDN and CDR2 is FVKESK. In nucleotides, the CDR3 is TGTGCCAGCAGCCAAGATTGGGCGGGAGGGCCTCACTACAATGAGCAGTTCTTC. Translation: CASSQDWAGGPHYNEQFF. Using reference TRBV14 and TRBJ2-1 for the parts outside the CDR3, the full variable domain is EAGVTQFPSHSVIEKGQTVTLRCDPISGHDNLYWYRRVMGKEIKFLLHFVKESKQDESGMPNNRFLAERTGGTYSTLKVQPAELEDSGVYFCASSQDWAGGPHYNEQFFGPGTRLTVL.

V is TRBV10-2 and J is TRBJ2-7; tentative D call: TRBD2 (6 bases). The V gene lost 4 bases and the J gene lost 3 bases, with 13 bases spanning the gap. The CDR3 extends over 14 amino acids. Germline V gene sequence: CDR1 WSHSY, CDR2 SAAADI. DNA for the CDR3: TGCGCCAGCAGTGTGGCGGAGGGATTCTACGAGCAGTACTTC. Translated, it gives CASSVAEGFYEQYF.

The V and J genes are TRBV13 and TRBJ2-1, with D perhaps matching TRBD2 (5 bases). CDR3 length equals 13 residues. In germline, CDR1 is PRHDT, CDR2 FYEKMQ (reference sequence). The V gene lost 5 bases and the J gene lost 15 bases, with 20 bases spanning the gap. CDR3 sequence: CASSLDINTGLFF. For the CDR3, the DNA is TGTGCCAGCAGCCTAGATATAAATACGGGGTTGTTCTTC. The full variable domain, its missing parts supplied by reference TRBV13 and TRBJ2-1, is AAGVIQSPRHLIKEKRETATLKCYPIPRHDTVYWYQQGPGQDPQFLISFYEKMQSDKGSIPDRFSAQQFSDYHSELNMSSLELGDSALYFCASSLDINTGLFFGPGTRLTVL.

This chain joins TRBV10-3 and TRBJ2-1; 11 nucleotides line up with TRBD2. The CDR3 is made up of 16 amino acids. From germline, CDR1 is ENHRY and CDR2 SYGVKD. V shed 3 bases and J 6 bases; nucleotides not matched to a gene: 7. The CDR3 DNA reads TGTGCCATCAGTGACACACTAGCGGGAGTTGGCAATGAGCAGTTCTTC. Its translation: CAISDTLAGVGNEQFF.

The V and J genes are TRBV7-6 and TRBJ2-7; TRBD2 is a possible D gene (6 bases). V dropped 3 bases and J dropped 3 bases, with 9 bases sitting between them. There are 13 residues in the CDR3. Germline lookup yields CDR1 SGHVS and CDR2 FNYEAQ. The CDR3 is CASSLGLNYEQYF. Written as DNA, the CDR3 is TGTGCCAGCAGCTTGGGACTGAACTACGAGCAGTACTTC.

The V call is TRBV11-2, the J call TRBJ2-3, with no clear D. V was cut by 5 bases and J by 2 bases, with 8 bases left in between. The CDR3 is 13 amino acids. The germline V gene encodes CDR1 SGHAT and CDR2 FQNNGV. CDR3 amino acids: CASSVTATDTQYF. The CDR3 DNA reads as TGTGCCAGCAGCGTGACCGCCACAGATACGCAGTATTTT.

CDR3 DNA: TGTGCCAGCAGCCCAGCGGGAGTGTCCTACAATGAGCAGTTCTTC. Translating it yields CASSPAGVSYNEQFF. This chain uses TRBV9 with TRBJ2-1; 8 bases match TRBD2. Germline lookup yields CDR1 SGDLS and CDR2 YYNGEE. Unmatched junction bases numbered 4, after V lost 4 bases and J lost 1 base. This CDR3 is built from 15 residues.

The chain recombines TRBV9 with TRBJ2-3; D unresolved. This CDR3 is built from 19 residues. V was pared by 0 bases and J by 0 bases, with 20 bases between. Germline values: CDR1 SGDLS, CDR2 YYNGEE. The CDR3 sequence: CASSVAQQPGSTSTDTQYF. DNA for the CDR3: TGTGCCAGCAGCGTAGCCCAACAGCCCGGCAGTACTAGCACAGATACGCAGTATTTT.

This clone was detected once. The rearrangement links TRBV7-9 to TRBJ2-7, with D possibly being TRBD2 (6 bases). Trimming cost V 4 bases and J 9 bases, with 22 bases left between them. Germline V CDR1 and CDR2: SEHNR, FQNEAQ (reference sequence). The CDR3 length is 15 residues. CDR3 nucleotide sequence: TGTGCCAGCAGCTACTCGGGACTCTACCTACTGGGGCAGTACTTC. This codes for CASSYSGLYLLGQYF.

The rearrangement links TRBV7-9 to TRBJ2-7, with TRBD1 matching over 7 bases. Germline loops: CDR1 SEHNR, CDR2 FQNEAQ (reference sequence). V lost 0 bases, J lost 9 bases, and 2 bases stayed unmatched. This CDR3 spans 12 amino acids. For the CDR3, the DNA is TGTGCCAGCAGCTTAGCATCAGGGGGGCAGTACTTC. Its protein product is CASSLASGGQYF.

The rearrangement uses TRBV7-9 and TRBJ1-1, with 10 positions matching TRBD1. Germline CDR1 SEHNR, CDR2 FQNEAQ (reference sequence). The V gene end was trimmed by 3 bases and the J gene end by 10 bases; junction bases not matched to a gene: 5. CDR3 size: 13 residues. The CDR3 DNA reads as TGTGCCAGCAGCTTGGACAGGGGGAGTCTAGCTTTCTTT. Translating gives CASSLDRGSLAFF.

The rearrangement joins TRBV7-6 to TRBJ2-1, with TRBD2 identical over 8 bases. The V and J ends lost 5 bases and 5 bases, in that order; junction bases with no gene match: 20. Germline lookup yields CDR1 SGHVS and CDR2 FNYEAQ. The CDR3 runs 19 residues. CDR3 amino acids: CASSQGPQREYWGHNEQFF. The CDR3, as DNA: TGTGCCAGCAGCCAGGGGCCCCAGCGGGAGTATTGGGGACACAATGAGCAGTTCTTC.

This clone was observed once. Here the CDR3 DNA reads TGTGCCAGCAGCTTCCGGACAGGGGGTTCAAGCTCCTACGAGCAGTACTTC. It is translated as CASSFRTGGSSSYEQYF. This chain links TRBV13 with TRBJ2-7; TRBD1 agrees at 10 bases. The trim removed 3 bases at V and 0 bases at J, leaving 8 bases unmatched. The CDR3 is 17 residues long. Germline V gene lookup returns CDR1 PRHDT and CDR2 FYEKMQ (reference sequence).

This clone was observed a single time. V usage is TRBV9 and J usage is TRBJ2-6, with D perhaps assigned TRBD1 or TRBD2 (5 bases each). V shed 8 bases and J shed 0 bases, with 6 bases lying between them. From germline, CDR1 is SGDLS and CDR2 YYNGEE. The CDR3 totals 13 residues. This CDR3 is CASGGSGANVLTF. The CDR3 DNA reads TGTGCCAGTGGGGGCTCTGGGGCCAACGTCCTGACTTTC.

The CDR3 DNA follows: TGTGCCAGCAGTTTAGGATTCCAAGGCATGAACACTGAAGCTTTCTTT. Encoded protein: CASSLGFQGMNTEAFF. This sequence joins TRBV27 and TRBJ1-1; D is undetermined. The CDR3 consists of 16 residues. V lost 2 bases, J lost 0 bases, and 13 bases lay in between. Germline V gives CDR1 MNHEY, CDR2 SMNVEV (reference sequence).

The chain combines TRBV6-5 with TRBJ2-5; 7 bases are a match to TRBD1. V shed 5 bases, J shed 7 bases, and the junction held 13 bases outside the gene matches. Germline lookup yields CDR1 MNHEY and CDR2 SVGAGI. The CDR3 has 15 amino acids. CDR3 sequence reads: CASSHPTGLMGTQYF. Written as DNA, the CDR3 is TGTGCCAGCAGTCATCCGACAGGGTTAATGGGGACCCAGTACTTC.

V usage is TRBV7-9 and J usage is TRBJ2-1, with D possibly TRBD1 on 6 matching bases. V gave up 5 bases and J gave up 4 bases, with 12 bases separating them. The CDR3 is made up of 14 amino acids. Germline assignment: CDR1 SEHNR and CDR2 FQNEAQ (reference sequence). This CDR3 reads CASSLGAAYNEQFF. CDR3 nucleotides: TGTGCCAGCAGCCTGGGGGCCGCTTACAATGAGCAGTTCTTC. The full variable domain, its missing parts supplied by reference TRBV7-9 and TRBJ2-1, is DTGVSQNPRHKITKRGQNVTFRCDPISEHNRLYWYRQTLGQGPEFLTYFQNEAQLEKSRLLSDRFSAERPKGSFSTLEIQRTEQGDSAMYLCASSLGAAYNEQFFGPGTRLTVL.

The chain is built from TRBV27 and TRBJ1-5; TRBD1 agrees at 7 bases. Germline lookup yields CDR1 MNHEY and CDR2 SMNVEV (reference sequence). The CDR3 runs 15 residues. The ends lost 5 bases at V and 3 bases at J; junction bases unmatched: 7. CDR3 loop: CASSDSTGPNQPQHF. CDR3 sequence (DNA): TGTGCCAGCAGTGATTCGACAGGGCCCAATCAGCCCCAGCATTTT.

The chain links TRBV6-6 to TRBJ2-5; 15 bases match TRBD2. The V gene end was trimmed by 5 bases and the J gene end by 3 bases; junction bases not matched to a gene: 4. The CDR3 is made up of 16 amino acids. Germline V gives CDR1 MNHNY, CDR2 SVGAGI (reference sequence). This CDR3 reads CASSQRTSGREETQYF. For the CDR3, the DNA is TGTGCCAGCAGTCAACGGACTAGCGGGAGGGAAGAGACCCAGTACTTC.

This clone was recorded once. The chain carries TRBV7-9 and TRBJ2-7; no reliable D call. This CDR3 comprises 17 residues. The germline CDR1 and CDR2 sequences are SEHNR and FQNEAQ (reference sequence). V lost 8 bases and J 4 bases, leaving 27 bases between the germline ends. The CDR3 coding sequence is TGTGCCAGCTCCTCCTCGGACCGATCCCTAGACATGTACGAGCAGTACTTC. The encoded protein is CASSSSDRSLDMYEQYF.

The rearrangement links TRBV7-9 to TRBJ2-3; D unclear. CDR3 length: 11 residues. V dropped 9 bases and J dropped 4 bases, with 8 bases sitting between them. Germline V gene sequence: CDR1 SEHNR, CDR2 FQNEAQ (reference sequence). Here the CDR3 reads CASPGADTQYF. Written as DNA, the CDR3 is TGTGCCAGTCCTGGTGCAGATACGCAGTATTTT.